This T cell receptor (beta chain) originates from a study of T cell responses to AZD1222 COVID-19 vaccine. On this clone itself: Its antigen is unidentified.

The repertoire was sequenced with immunoSEQ multiplex PCR; TCRdb's copy has only in-frame clones and lacks some. The sample consists of 140,000 or so clones, roughly nine tenths of them appearing once. Study outcomes and limitations: Clonal diversity may have been underestimated, and the donors were mostly white British, with more females than males. Only after the peak T cell response were repertoires sampled.

The V and J ends lost 7 bases and 1 base respectively, with 26 bases between them. Germline CDR1 LNHDA, CDR2 SQIVND (reference sequence). The CDR3 covers 19 residues. The clonotype comes from an adult who received the AZD1222 COVID-19 vaccine. This sample comprised peripheral blood, obtained 28 days after the second AZD1222 dose. The chain recombines TRBV19 with TRBJ2-4; D gene ambiguous. CDR3 DNA sequence: TGTGCCAGTAATAATGGGAATACCATTCAAGTCGGGGCCAAAAACATTCAGTACTTC. It translates to CASNNGNTIQVGAKNIQYF.